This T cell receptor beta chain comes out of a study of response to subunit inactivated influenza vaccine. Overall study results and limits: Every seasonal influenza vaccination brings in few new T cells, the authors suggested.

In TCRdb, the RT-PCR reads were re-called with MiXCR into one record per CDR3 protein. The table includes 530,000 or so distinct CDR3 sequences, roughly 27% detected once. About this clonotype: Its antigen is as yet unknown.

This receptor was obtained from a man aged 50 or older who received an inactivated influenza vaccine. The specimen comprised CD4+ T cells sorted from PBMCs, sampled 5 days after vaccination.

The CDR3 loop is CASSQASGREDTQYF. CDR3 sequence (DNA): TGTGCCAGCAGCCAAGCTAGCGGGAGAGAAGATACGCAGTATTTT. The chain has TRBV4-2 and TRBJ2-3, with TRBD2 matching over 10 bases. Germline values: CDR1 LGHNA, CDR2 YNFKEQ. This CDR3 region has 15 residues. The ends lost 1 base at V and 5 bases at J; junction bases unmatched: 3.